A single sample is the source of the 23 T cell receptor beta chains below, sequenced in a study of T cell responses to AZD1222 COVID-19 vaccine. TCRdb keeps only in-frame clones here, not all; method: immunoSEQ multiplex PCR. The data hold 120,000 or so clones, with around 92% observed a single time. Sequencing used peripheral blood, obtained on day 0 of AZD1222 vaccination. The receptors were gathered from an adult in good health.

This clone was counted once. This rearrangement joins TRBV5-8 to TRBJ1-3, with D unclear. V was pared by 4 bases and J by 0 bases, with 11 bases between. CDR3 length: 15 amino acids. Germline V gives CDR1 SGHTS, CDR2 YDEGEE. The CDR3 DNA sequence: TGTGCCAGCAGCCCCGGACGGATCTCTGGAAACACCATATATTTT. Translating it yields CASSPGRISGNTIYF.

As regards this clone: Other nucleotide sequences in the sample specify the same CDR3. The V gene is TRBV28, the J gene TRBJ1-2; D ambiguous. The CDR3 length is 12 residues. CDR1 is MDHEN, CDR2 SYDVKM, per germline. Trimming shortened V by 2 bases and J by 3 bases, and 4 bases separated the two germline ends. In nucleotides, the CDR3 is TGTGCCAGCAGTTTAGATCACTATGGCTACACCTTC. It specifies CASSLDHYGYTF.

The DNA of the CDR3 is TGTGCCTGGAGCCCAGGACAGTTTAGCAATCAGCCCCAGCATTTT. Translation gives CAWSPGQFSNQPQHF. The rearrangement joins TRBV30 to TRBJ1-5; possible D gene TRBD1, 6 bases. Deletions cut 3 bases from V and 0 bases from J, with 12 bases between. The CDR3 is 15 residues long. Germline loops: CDR1 GTSNPN, CDR2 SVGIG (reference sequence).

The CDR3 coding sequence is TGCGCCAGCAGCTTGGCTGGGCAGTCTGGAAACACCATATATTTT. Translated, it gives CASSLAGQSGNTIYF. The V and J genes are TRBV5-1 and TRBJ1-3; no firm D call. V lost 0 bases and J 1 base, leaving 8 bases between the germline ends. CDR1 and CDR2 from the germline V gene are SGHRS and YFSETQ. This CDR3 has 15 residues.

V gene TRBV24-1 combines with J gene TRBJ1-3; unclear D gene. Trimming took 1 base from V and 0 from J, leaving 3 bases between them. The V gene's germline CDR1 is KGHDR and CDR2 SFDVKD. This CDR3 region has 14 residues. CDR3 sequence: CATSDLSSGNTIYF. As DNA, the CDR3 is TGTGCCACCAGTGATTTAAGCTCTGGAAACACCATATATTTT.

The CDR3 nucleotides are TGTGCCAGCAGCTTGGTATCTACCACAGATACGCAGTATTTT. Its protein product is CASSLVSTTDTQYF. The chain couples TRBV5-8 to TRBJ2-3, with D unclear. The germline V gene encodes CDR1 SGHTS and CDR2 YDEGEE. The CDR3 covers 14 residues. The V end lost 0 bases, the J end lost 2 bases, and 7 bases lay between the germline ends.

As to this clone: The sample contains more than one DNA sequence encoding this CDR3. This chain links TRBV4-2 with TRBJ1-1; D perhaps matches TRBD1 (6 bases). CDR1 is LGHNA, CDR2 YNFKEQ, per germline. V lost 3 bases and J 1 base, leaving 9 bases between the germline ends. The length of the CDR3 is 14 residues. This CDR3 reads CASSHLDRNTEAFF. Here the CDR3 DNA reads TGTGCCAGCAGCCATTTGGACAGGAACACTGAAGCTTTCTTT.

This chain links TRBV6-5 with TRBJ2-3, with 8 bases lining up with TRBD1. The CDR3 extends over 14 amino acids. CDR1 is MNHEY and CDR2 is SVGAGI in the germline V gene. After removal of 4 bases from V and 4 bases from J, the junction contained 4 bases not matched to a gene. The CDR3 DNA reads TGTGCCAGCAGTTTACAGGGACAGGCAGATACGCAGTATTTT. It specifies CASSLQGQADTQYF.

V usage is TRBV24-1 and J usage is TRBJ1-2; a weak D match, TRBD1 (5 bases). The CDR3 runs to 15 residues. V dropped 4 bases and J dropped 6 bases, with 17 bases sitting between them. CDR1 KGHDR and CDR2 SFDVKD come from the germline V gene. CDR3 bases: TGTGCCACCAGTGACTCGACAAACGGGGGTCATGGCTACACCTTC. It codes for CATSDSTNGGHGYTF.

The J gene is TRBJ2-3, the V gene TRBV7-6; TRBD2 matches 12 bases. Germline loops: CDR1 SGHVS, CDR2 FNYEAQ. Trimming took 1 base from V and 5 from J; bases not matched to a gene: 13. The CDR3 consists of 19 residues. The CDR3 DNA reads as TGTGCCAGCAGCTTAGAAGTTTGGTCTAGCGGGAGGGGGGGAGATACGCAGTATTTT. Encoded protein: CASSLEVWSSGRGGDTQYF.

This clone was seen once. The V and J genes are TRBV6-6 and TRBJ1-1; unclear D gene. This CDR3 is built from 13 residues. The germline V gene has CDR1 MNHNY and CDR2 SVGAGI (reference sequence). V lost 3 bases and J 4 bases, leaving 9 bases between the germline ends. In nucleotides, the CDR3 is TGTGCCAGCAGTTATGACCGTAGCACTGAAGCTTTCTTT. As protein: CASSYDRSTEAFF.

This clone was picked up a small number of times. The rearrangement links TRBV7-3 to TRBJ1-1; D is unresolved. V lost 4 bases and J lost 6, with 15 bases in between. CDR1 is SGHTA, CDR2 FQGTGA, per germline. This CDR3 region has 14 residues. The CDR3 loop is CASSSPPLVSEAFF. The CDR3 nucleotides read TGTGCCAGCAGCTCCCCTCCCTTGGTTTCTGAAGCTTTCTTT. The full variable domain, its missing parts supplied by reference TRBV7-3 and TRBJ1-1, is GAGVSQTPSNKVTEKGKYVELRCDPISGHTALYWYRQSLGQGPEFLIYFQGTGAADDSGLPNDRFFAVRPEGSVSTLKIQRTERGDSAVYLCASSSPPLVSEAFFGQGTRLTVV.

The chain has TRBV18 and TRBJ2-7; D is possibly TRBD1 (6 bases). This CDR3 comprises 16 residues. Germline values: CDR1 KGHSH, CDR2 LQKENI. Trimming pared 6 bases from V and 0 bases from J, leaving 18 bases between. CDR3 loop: CASSPTRGIGSYEQYF. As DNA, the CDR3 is TGTGCCAGCTCGCCGACCAGGGGTATCGGCTCCTACGAGCAGTACTTC.

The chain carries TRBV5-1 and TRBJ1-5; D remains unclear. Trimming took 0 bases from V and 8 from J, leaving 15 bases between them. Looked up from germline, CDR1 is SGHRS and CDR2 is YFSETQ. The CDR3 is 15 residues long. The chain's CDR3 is CASSLVGGYVEPQHF. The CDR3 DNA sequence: TGCGCCAGCAGCTTGGTGGGCGGGTACGTCGAGCCCCAGCATTTT.

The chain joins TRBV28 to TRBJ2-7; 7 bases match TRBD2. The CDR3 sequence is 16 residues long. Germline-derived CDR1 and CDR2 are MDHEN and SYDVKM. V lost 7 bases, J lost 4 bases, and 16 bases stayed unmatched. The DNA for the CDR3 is TGTGCCAGCAACCGGGTAGGAAGCGGGACTCGGTACGAGCAGTACTTC. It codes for CASNRVGSGTRYEQYF.

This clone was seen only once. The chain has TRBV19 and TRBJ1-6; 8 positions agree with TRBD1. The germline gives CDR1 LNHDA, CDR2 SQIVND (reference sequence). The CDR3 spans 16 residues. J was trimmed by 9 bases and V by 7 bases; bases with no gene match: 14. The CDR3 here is CASKPGRTGLGSPLHF. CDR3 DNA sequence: TGTGCCAGTAAGCCGGGCCGGACAGGGCTAGGTTCACCCCTCCACTTT.

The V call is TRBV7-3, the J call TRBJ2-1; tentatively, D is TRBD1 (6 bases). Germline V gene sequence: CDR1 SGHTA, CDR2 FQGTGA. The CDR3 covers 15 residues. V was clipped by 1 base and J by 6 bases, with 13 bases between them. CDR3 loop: CASSLSSARGNEQFF. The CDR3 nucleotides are TGTGCCAGCAGCTTAAGCTCTGCCAGGGGCAATGAGCAGTTCTTC.

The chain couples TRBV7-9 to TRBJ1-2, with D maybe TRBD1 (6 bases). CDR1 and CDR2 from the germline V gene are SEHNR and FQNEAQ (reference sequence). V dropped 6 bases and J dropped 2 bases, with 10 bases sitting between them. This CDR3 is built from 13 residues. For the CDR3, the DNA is TGTGCCAGCAGGAGAGGGACAAACTATGGCTACACCTTC. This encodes CASRRGTNYGYTF. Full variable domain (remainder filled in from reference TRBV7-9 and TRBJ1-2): DTGVSQNPRHKITKRGQNVTFRCDPISEHNRLYWYRQTLGQGPEFLTYFQNEAQLEKSRLLSDRFSAERPKGSFSTLEIQRTEQGDSAMYLCASRRGTNYGYTFGSGTRLTVV.

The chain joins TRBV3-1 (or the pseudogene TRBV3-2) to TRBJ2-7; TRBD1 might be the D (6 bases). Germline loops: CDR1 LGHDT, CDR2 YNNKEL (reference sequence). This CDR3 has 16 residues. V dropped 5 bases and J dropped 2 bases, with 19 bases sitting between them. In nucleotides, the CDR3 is TGTGCCAGCAGCAAATTCCCCGGGACACTCACCTACGAGCAGTACTTC. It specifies CASSKFPGTLTYEQYF.

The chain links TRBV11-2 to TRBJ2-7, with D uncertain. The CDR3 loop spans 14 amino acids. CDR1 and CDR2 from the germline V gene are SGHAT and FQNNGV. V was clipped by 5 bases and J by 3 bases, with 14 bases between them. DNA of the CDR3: TGTGCCAGCAGCGGTCTCGACAACGACTACGAGCAGTACTTC. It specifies CASSGLDNDYEQYF.

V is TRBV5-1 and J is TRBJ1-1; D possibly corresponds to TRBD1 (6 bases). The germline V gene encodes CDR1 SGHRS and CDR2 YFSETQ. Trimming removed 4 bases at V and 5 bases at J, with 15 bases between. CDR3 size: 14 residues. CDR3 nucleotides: TGCGCCAGCAGCGACGGACTCAGGGGAACTGAAGCTTTCTTT. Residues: CASSDGLRGTEAFF.

CDR3 coding DNA: TGTGCCAGCAGCCCTCTAAGAGGCGGGATCGCAGATACGCAGTATTTT. Its protein is CASSPLRGGIADTQYF. The V call is TRBV9, the J call TRBJ2-3, with D possibly TRBD2 on 6 matching bases. The CDR3 sequence is 16 residues long. Germline loops: CDR1 SGDLS, CDR2 YYNGEE. The ends were cut back, 4 bases at V and 4 bases at J, with 19 bases in the middle.

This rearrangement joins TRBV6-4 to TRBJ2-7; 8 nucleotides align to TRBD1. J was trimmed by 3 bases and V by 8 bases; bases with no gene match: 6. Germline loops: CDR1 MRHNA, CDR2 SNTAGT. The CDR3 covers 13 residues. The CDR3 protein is CASDGDRIYEQYF. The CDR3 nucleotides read TGTGCCAGCGATGGGGACAGGATCTACGAGCAGTACTTC.